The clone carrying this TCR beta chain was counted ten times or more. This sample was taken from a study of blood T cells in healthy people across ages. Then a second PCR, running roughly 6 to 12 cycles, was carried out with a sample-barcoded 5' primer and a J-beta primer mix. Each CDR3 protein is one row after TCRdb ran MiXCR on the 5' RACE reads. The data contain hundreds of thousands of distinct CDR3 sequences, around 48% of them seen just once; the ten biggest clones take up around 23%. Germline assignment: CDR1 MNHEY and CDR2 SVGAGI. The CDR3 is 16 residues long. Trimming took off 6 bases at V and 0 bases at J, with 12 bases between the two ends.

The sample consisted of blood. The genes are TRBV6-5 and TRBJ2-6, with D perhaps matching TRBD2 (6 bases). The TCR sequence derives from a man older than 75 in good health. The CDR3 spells CASRLLAISGANVLTF. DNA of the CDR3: TGTGCCAGCAGGCTACTAGCCATCTCTGGGGCCAACGTCCTGACTTTC.